This entry features one T cell receptor (beta chain) sequence. Its target is unknown. The source of the sample is a study of T cell responses to AZD1222 COVID-19 vaccine. The wider study: Samples with a second dose at about 4 or about 12 weeks were pooled together. General study findings and limits: The study sampled repertoires only after the peak T cell response. Among the donors, most were white British and more were female, and clonal diversity was possibly underestimated.

Germline V gene data show CDR1 as SGHRS and CDR2 as YFSETQ. This CDR3 has 14 residues. Trimming took off 0 bases at V and 2 bases at J, with 7 bases between the two ends. Only in-frame clones appear in the TCRdb table, and some are missing; sequencing was by immunoSEQ multiplex PCR. Among 140,000 to 150,000 clones listed, 80% to 90% were seen once. Sequencing was performed on peripheral blood, taken on day 0 of AZD1222 vaccination. The chain recombines TRBV5-1 with TRBJ2-3; D is unclear. The TCR sequence derives from an adult in good health. In nucleotides, the CDR3 is TGCGCCAGCAGCTTGGGCAAAAACACAGATACGCAGTATTTT. Translated: CASSLGKNTDTQYF.